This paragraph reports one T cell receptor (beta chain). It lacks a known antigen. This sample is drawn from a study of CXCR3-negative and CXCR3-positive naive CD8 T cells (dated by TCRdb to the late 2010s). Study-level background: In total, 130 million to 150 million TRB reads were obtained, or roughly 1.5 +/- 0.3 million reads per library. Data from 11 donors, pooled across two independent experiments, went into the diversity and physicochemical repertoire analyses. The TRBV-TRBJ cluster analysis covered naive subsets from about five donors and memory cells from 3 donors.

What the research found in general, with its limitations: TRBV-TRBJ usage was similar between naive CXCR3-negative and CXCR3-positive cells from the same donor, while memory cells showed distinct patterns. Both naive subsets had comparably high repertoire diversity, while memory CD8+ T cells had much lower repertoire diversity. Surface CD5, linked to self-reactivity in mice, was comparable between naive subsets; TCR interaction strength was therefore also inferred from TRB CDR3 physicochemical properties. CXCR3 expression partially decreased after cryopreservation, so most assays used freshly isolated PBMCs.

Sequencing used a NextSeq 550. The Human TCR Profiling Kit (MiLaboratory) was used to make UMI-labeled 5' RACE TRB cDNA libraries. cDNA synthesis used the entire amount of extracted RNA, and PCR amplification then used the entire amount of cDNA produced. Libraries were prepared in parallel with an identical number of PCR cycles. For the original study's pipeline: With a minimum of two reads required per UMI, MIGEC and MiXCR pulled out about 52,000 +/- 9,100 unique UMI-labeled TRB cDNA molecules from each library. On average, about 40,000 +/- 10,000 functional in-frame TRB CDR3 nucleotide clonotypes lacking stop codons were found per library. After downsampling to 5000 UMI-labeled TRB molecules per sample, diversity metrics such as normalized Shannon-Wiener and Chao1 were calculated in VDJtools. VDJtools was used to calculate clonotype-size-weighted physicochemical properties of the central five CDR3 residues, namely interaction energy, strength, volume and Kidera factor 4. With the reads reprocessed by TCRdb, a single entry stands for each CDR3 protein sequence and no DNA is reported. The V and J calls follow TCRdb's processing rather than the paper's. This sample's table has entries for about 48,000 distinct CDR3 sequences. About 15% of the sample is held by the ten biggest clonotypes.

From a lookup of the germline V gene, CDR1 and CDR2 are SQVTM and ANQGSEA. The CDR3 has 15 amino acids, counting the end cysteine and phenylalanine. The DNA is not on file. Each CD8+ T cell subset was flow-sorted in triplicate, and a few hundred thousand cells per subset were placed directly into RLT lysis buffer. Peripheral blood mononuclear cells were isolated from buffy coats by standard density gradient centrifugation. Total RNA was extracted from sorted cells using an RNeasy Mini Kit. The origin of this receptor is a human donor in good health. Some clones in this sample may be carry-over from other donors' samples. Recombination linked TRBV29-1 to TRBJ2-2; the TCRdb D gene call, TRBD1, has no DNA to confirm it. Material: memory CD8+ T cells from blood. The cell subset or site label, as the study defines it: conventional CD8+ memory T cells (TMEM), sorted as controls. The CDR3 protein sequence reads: CSVEGIGQAPGELFF.